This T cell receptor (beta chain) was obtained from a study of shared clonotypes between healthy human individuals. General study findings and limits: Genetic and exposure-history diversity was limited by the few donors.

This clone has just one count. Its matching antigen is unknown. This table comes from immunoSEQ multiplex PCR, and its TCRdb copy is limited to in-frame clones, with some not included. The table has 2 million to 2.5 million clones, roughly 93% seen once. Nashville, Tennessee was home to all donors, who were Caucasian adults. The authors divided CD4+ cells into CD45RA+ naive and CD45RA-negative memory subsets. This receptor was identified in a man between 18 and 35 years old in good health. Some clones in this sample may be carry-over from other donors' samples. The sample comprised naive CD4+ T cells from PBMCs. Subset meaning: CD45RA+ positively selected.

The CDR3 is CASSLDHGSKGPFF. The CDR3 DNA is TGTGCCAGCAGCTTAGATCATGGATCCAAGGGTCCGTTCTTC. The rearrangement joins TRBV11-2 to TRBJ2-1; D gene unclear. This CDR3 region has 14 residues. Germline loops: CDR1 SGHAT, CDR2 FQNNGV. The V end lost 0 bases, the J end lost 15 bases, and 18 bases lay between the germline ends.